This T cell receptor beta chain is from a study of Ad26.COV2.S vaccination and SARS-CoV-2 variants. Study conclusions and caveats: There was reportedly substantial breadth in spike-specific CD8+ and CD4+ T cell responses after vaccination.

Unmatched junction bases numbered 7, after V lost 0 bases and J lost 6 bases. This CDR3 is built from 16 residues. CDR1 is SGDLS, CDR2 YYNGEE, per germline. Sequencing was performed with immunoSEQ multiplex PCR; in TCRdb, only in-frame clones are kept and a portion is missing. The sample holds 300,000 to 400,000 clones, roughly 84% seen once. This clone was observed a single time. Its antigen is unidentified. Treatment indicated: around 19 received Ad26.COV2.S at low or high dose, single or two shots; 5 received placebo; per-sample allocation not given. The samples were gathered on day 63 after the first injection of vaccine or placebo. A Boston donor was an adult aged 18-55 years.

The sequencing used peripheral blood, collected in a trial of Ad26.COV2.S vaccine versus placebo. This TCR derives from a person aged 18-65 years who received the Ad26.COV2.S COVID-19 vaccine or a placebo. The V and J genes are TRBV9 and TRBJ2-4; TRBD1 agrees at 9 bases. CDR3 nucleotides: TGTGCCAGCAGCGTAGGAGGGACAGGGATGAGAAACATTCAGTACTTC. The encoded protein is CASSVGGTGMRNIQYF.